Following are 23 T cell receptor beta chains from one sample sequenced in a study of siplizumab effects on memory and regulatory T cells. Repertoires were generated with immunoSEQ multiplex PCR, while TCRdb's copy carries only in-frame clones and drops some. Of fewer than 80,000 clones in the sample, 93% are singletons; the top ten hold roughly 5%. The material sequenced was CD8+ T cells sorted from blood. The source is a human donor in good health.

The rearrangement joins TRBV19 to TRBJ1-1; 7 positions match TRBD1. V dropped 5 bases and J dropped 8; count of bases not matched to a gene: 14. Germline loops: CDR1 LNHDA, CDR2 SQIVND (reference sequence). The CDR3 runs 15 residues. For the CDR3, the DNA is TGTGCCAGTAGTGCCCGATCCGAGCCGGGACAGGAAGCTTTCTTT. Amino acids: CASSARSEPGQEAFF.

The V call is TRBV2, the J call TRBJ2-5; 9 bases line up with TRBD2. With 3 bases clipped from V and 5 bases from J, the junction kept 10 bases outside the gene matches. This CDR3 contains 16 residues. The germline CDR1 and CDR2 sequences are SNHLY and FYNNEI. The CDR3 nucleotides are TGTGCCAGCAGTGACACGGCTAGCGGGGTCCCCGAGACCCAGTACTTC. Translated, it gives CASSDTASGVPETQYF.

The chain couples TRBV27 to TRBJ1-5, with D possibly being TRBD1 (6 bases). This CDR3 has 12 amino acids. Per the germline V gene, CDR1 is MNHEY and CDR2 is SMNVEV (reference sequence). The V end was cut by 4 bases, the J end by 7 bases, with 8 bases between. This CDR3 reads CASSSTGQPQHF. In nucleotides, the CDR3 is TGTGCCAGCAGTTCGACAGGCCAGCCCCAGCATTTT.

V gene TRBV9 combines with J gene TRBJ2-7, with 7 nucleotides matching TRBD2. The CDR3 contains 12 residues. Germline V gene sequence: CDR1 SGDLS, CDR2 YYNGEE. Trimming cost V 8 bases and J 1 base; bases outside gene matches: 3. The CDR3 is CASGGESYEQYF. The CDR3 bases are TGTGCCAGTGGGGGGGAATCCTACGAGCAGTACTTC.

This clone was seen only once. The CDR3 sequence: CAWSTGTGDEKLFF. CDR3 in DNA: TGTGCCTGGAGCACCGGGACAGGGGATGAAAAACTGTTTTTT. The V call is TRBV30, the J call TRBJ1-4; 10 nucleotides align to TRBD1. Germline values: CDR1 GTSNPN, CDR2 SVGIG (reference sequence). The CDR3 covers 14 residues. J was trimmed by 6 bases and V by 3 bases; bases with no gene match: 4.

This clone was picked up one time. The gene calls are TRBV7-8 and TRBJ2-7; D not resolved. The germline CDR1 and CDR2 sequences are SGHVS and FQNEAQ. The germline V and J ends were trimmed by 1 base and 0 bases, with 7 bases remaining between them. The CDR3 spans 14 residues. CDR3 loop: CASSLDLSSYEQYF. DNA of the CDR3: TGTGCCAGCAGCTTAGATTTGAGCTCCTACGAGCAGTACTTC. Combining the CDR3 with reference TRBV7-8 and TRBJ2-7 gives the whole variable domain GAGVSQSPRYKVAKRGQDVALRCDPISGHVSLFWYQQALGQGPEFLTYFQNEAQLDKSGLPSDRFFAERPEGSVSTLKIQRTQQEDSAVYLCASSLDLSSYEQYFGPGTRLTVT.

The chain joins TRBV5-4 to TRBJ2-3; TRBD1 matches 7 bases. Germline V gene lookup returns CDR1 SGHNT and CDR2 YYREEE (reference sequence). This CDR3 has 15 amino acids. Trimming cost V 0 bases and J 3 bases; bases outside gene matches: 4. DNA for the CDR3: TGTGCCAGCAGCTTGGAGACAGGGAGAACAGATACGCAGTATTTT. Encoded protein: CASSLETGRTDTQYF.

V and J are TRBV30 and TRBJ2-3; TRBD2 matches at 14 bases. The V segment lost 4 bases and the J segment 6 bases; nucleotides outside the gene matches: 15. The CDR3 consists of 18 residues. Germline V gene lookup returns CDR1 GTSNPN and CDR2 SVGIG (reference sequence). CDR3 in DNA: TGTGCCTGGACCCCATCCCCGGGACTAGCGGGGGTAGGGGATACGCAGTATTTT. This codes for CAWTPSPGLAGVGDTQYF.

The V gene is TRBV5-1, the J gene TRBJ1-1; D is ambiguous. V lost 0 bases, J lost 1 base, and 4 bases lay in between. Per germline, CDR1 SGHRS and CDR2 YFSETQ. The length of the CDR3 is 13 residues. The CDR3 DNA is TGCGCCAGCAGCTTGGAAAGGAACACTGAAGCTTTCTTT. Amino acids: CASSLERNTEAFF.

The rearrangement joins TRBV11-2 to TRBJ2-7; 10 bases align to TRBD1. The CDR3 is 15 amino acids. V shed 5 bases, J shed 4 bases, and the junction held 8 bases outside the gene matches. Per germline, CDR1 SGHAT and CDR2 FQNNGV. Here the CDR3 DNA reads TGTGCCAGCAGCCACATCCGGGACAGGGGTTACGAGCAGTACTTC. This encodes CASSHIRDRGYEQYF.

This chain uses TRBV10-3 with TRBJ1-2; D is possibly TRBD1 (5 bases). This CDR3 is built from 12 residues. The germline gives CDR1 ENHRY, CDR2 SYGVKD. V lost 3 bases to trimming and J lost 7 bases, with 9 bases between them. CDR3 region: CAISDSGRGYTF. The CDR3 DNA reads as TGTGCCATCAGTGATTCAGGGCGTGGCTACACCTTC.

V and J are TRBV10-2 and TRBJ2-7; D might be TRBD1 (5 bases). The ends were cut back, 3 bases at V and 3 bases at J, with 9 bases in the middle. Germline CDR1 reads WSHSY; CDR2 reads SAAADI. This CDR3 region has 13 residues. The CDR3 DNA reads TGCGCCAGCAGTGACGACAGATACTACGAGCAGTACTTC. It encodes CASSDDRYYEQYF.

The V call is TRBV6-5, the J call TRBJ2-7; D possibly corresponds to TRBD1 (6 bases). Trimming took 6 bases from V and 3 from J, leaving 12 bases between them. The CDR3 loop spans 13 amino acids. Germline assignment: CDR1 MNHEY and CDR2 SVGAGI. The CDR3 loop reads CASRQRGIYEQYF. CDR3 DNA sequence: TGTGCCAGCAGACAAAGGGGGATCTACGAGCAGTACTTC.

V gene TRBV5-6 combines with J gene TRBJ1-3; D not certain. Trimming took off 2 bases at V and 0 bases at J, with 6 bases between the two ends. Germline V gives CDR1 SGHDT, CDR2 YYEEEE. The CDR3 is 14 residues long. The CDR3 reads CASSFGFSGNTIYF. CDR3 coding DNA: TGTGCCAGCAGCTTTGGATTCTCTGGAAACACCATATATTTT.

This rearrangement joins TRBV15 to TRBJ2-7; TRBD2 is a possible D gene (5 bases). Between the trimmed V and J ends, which lost 3 bases and 0 bases, there was a span of 12 bases. CDR3 length: 15 residues. Germline V lookup: CDR1 LNHNV, CDR2 YYDKDF (reference sequence). The DNA for the CDR3 is TGTGCCACCAGCAGGGAGACGGGGTCCTCCTACGAGCAGTACTTC. This encodes CATSRETGSSYEQYF.

The rearrangement joins TRBV5-6 to TRBJ2-2; no clear D. Germline V gives CDR1 SGHDT, CDR2 YYEEEE. V lost 4 bases and J lost 6, with 7 bases in between. This CDR3 comprises 12 residues. The CDR3 nucleotides read TGTGCCAGCAGCCGTGGGTCCGGGGAGCTGTTTTTT. This gives the protein CASSRGSGELFF.

The chain carries TRBV6-6 and TRBJ2-3; possible D gene TRBD2, 5 bases. The CDR3 runs 15 residues. Trimming cost V 5 bases and J 1 base, with 13 bases left between them. The germline V gene encodes CDR1 MNHNY and CDR2 SVGAGI (reference sequence). The CDR3 DNA follows: TGTGCCAGCAGTGGAACCAGCGGAGGCACAGATACGCAGTATTTT. Its translation is CASSGTSGGTDTQYF.

The V call is TRBV2, the J call TRBJ2-5, with D perhaps TRBD1 (5 bases). This CDR3 has 17 amino acids. Per the germline V gene, CDR1 is SNHLY and CDR2 is FYNNEI. The germline V and J ends were trimmed by 3 bases and 3 bases, with 20 bases remaining between them. The CDR3 nucleotides are TGTGCCAGCAGTGATCTTTATTCGGTCGTAGGGGAAGAGACCCAGTACTTC. It translates to CASSDLYSVVGEETQYF.

This sequence joins TRBV13 and TRBJ1-1; D remains ambiguous. The CDR3 is 15 residues long. V was pared by 5 bases and J by 1 base, with 14 bases between. Per the germline V gene, CDR1 is PRHDT and CDR2 is FYEKMQ (reference sequence). In DNA, the CDR3 is TGTGCCAGCAGCCCAGCTCGACGGGAGAACACTGAAGCTTTCTTT. Translation: CASSPARRENTEAFF. Full variable domain (remainder filled in from reference TRBV13 and TRBJ1-1): AAGVIQSPRHLIKEKRETATLKCYPIPRHDTVYWYQQGPGQDPQFLISFYEKMQSDKGSIPDRFSAQQFSDYHSELNMSSLELGDSALYFCASSPARRENTEAFFGQGTRLTVV.

The V gene is TRBV7-8, the J gene TRBJ2-1; D is unclear. The CDR3 extends over 16 amino acids. V lost 1 base and J 4 bases, leaving 14 bases between the germline ends. Germline CDR1 is SGHVS and CDR2 is FQNEAQ. CDR3 sequence (DNA): TGTGCCAGCAGCTTAGAGGTCCCGGCCTCTTACAATGAGCAGTTCTTC. It is translated as CASSLEVPASYNEQFF.

V usage is TRBV9 and J usage is TRBJ2-7, with 7 bases that match TRBD2. The germline V gene has CDR1 SGDLS and CDR2 YYNGEE. V dropped 0 bases and J dropped 0; count of bases not matched to a gene: 3. CDR3 length: 15 residues. In DNA, the CDR3 is TGTGCCAGCAGCGTAGGGGAGGGTCACTCCTACGAGCAGTACTTC. Its protein is CASSVGEGHSYEQYF.

This rearrangement joins TRBV13 to TRBJ2-3, with D possibly matching TRBD2 (6 bases). Germline V gene data show CDR1 as PRHDT and CDR2 as FYEKMQ (reference sequence). The V end was cut by 7 bases, the J end by 2 bases, with 16 bases between. The CDR3 is made up of 15 amino acids. The chain's CDR3 is CASTLGGSYTDTQYF. The CDR3 DNA follows: TGTGCCAGCACCCTTGGGGGGTCCTACACAGATACGCAGTATTTT.

The J gene is TRBJ2-1, the V gene TRBV28, with 8 bases lining up with TRBD2. V was pared by 3 bases and J by 10 bases, with 5 bases of the junction left unmatched. The V gene's germline CDR1 is MDHEN and CDR2 SYDVKM. This CDR3 is built from 13 residues. This CDR3 is CASSFLGGAEQFF. Written as DNA, the CDR3 is TGTGCCAGCAGTTTCCTCGGGGGGGCCGAGCAGTTCTTC. The whole variable domain, remainder taken from reference TRBV28 and TRBJ2-1, is DVKVTQSSRYLVKRTGEKVFLECVQDMDHENMFWYRQDPGLGLRLIYFSYDVKMKEKGDIPEGYSVSREKKERFSLILESASTNQTSMYLCASSFLGGAEQFFGPGTRLTVL.